The sequence of this TCR beta chain was determined in a study of blood T cell repertoires in COVID-19. Study overall: The United States, Italy and Spain supplied acute and convalescent COVID-19 samples.

This CDR3 spans 17 amino acids. V dropped 3 bases and J dropped 6; count of bases not matched to a gene: 8. The germline gives CDR1 SGHRS, CDR2 YFSETQ. Only in-frame clones appear in the TCRdb table, and some are missing; sequencing was by immunoSEQ multiplex PCR. The sample records fewer than 250,000 clones, around 90% being singletons. The sequencing sample was made of PBMCs or T cells enriched from blood (not recorded which). This sequence joins TRBV5-1 and TRBJ2-1; 14 bases match TRBD2. This receptor was taken from a man aged 30 to 45 in a cohort exposed to, infected with or recovered from COVID-19 (not recorded which). The CDR3 DNA reads as TGCGCCAGCAGCTACGGGACTAGCGGGAGTACTCGCAATGAGCAGTTCTTC. Its protein is CASSYGTSGSTRNEQFF.